Presented here are 18 T cell receptor beta chains from one specimen sequenced in a study of T cell repertoires in cytomegalovirus infection. The antigens these receptors bind are not known. TCRdb reanalysed the reads using MiXCR and keeps one entry per CDR3 protein. The sample contains roughly 800,000 distinct CDR3 sequences, just under 30% of which appear only once. Specimen: cultured CD8+ T cells from PBMCs, collected from culture after CMV antigen stimulation. These receptor sequences come from a human donor in good health (CMV status not recorded). Some clones in this sample may be carry-over from other donors' samples.

This clonotype has at least ten counts. V usage is TRBV12-3 or TRBV12-4 and J usage is TRBJ2-7; TRBD2 matches 7 bases. CDR3 length equals 16 residues. V lost 5 bases to trimming and J lost 2 bases; unmatched junction nucleotides: 12. In nucleotides, the CDR3 is TGTGCCAGCAGTCCCCCTATTGGCGGGGGTGCCTACGAGCAGTACTTC. It encodes CASSPPIGGGAYEQYF.

This clonotype showed up just a few times. This sequence joins TRBV5-5 and TRBJ1-5, with 7 bases lining up with TRBD1. Germline V lookup: CDR1 SGHKS, CDR2 YYEKEE (reference sequence). The CDR3 extends over 12 amino acids. Trimming removed 4 bases from V and 8 bases from J; junction bases left unmatched: 3. CDR3 region: CASSTGEEPQHF. The CDR3 bases are TGTGCCAGCAGCACAGGGGAGGAGCCCCAGCATTTT.

The chain links TRBV7-4 to TRBJ2-7, with D uncertain. The CDR3 contains 12 residues. V gave up 7 bases and J gave up 6 bases, with 13 bases separating them. The V gene's germline CDR1 is SGHVT and CDR2 SQSDAQ. The CDR3 loop is CASNSGGIEQYF. CDR3 nucleotides: TGTGCCAGCAACTCCGGTGGGATCGAGCAGTACTTC.

This clonotype showed up just a few times. The chain has TRBV12-3 or TRBV12-4 and TRBJ2-1, with D possibly TRBD1 on 6 matching bases. This CDR3 contains 14 residues. The V and J ends lost 6 bases and 2 bases respectively, with 11 bases between them. CDR3 in DNA: TGTGCCAGCAGACTCAGGGGAACCTACAATGAGCAGTTCTTC. Translated, it gives CASRLRGTYNEQFF.

The chain couples TRBV7-2 to TRBJ2-5; the D is unclear. Germline V lookup: CDR1 SGHTA, CDR2 FQGNSA. The CDR3 has 12 residues. Trimming cost V 4 bases and J 5 bases, with 8 bases left between them. The CDR3 protein is CASSSYWETQYF. CDR3 nucleotides: TGTGCCAGCAGCTCCTACTGGGAGACCCAGTACTTC.

The chain combines TRBV2 with TRBJ2-2; a weak D match, TRBD2 (5 bases). The CDR3 runs 14 residues. Trimming took off 3 bases at V and 7 bases at J, with 12 bases between the two ends. The germline CDR1 and CDR2 sequences are SNHLY and FYNNEI. CDR3 region: CASSEGSGNGELFF. CDR3 bases: TGTGCCAGCAGTGAGGGGTCCGGGAACGGGGAGCTGTTTTTT.

This clonotype was seen more than once but under ten times. The chain joins TRBV29-1 to TRBJ1-1; D uncertain. V dropped 7 bases and J dropped 0 bases, with 9 bases sitting between them. The CDR3 is 12 residues long. The germline V gene encodes CDR1 SQVTM and CDR2 ANQGSEA. CDR3 sequence: CSGRGMNTEAFF. CDR3 coding DNA: TGCAGCGGACGGGGAATGAACACTGAAGCTTTCTTT.

This clonotype was detected a few times. The rearrangement uses TRBV27 and TRBJ2-1; 7 nucleotides match TRBD2. The CDR3 runs 14 residues. CDR1 and CDR2 (germline): MNHEY, SMNVEV (reference sequence). Trimming cost V 4 bases and J 3 bases; bases outside gene matches: 3. The CDR3 reads CASSWGGIYNEQFF. Here the CDR3 DNA reads TGTGCCAGCAGTTGGGGGGGGATCTACAATGAGCAGTTCTTC.

This clonotype was observed many times. This chain joins TRBV7-2 and TRBJ2-1; a weak D match, TRBD2 (5 bases). Deletions cut 5 bases from V and 0 bases from J, with 14 bases between. CDR1 and CDR2 from the germline V gene are SGHTA and FQGNSA. The CDR3 length is 16 residues. CDR3 region: CASSPARAGSYNEQFF. CDR3 DNA sequence: TGTGCCAGCAGCCCCGCTAGGGCGGGCTCCTACAATGAGCAGTTCTTC.

This clonotype was counted at least ten times. The chain employs TRBV7-2 and TRBJ2-5; 8 bases are shared with TRBD2. CDR1 is SGHTA and CDR2 is FQGNSA in the germline V gene. This CDR3 has 15 amino acids. The V segment lost 3 bases and the J segment 3 bases; nucleotides outside the gene matches: 6. The CDR3 reads CASSFGAGVEETQYF. CDR3 DNA sequence: TGTGCCAGCAGCTTCGGAGCGGGGGTAGAAGAGACCCAGTACTTC.

This clonotype was seen a few times. The rearrangement uses TRBV12-3 or TRBV12-4 and TRBJ2-1; 9 bases match TRBD1. The length of the CDR3 is 16 residues. V lost 3 bases, J lost 3 bases, and 6 bases stayed unmatched. This chain's CDR3 is CASSFPGQGDYNEQFF. Written as DNA, the CDR3 is TGTGCCAGCAGTTTCCCGGGACAGGGCGACTACAATGAGCAGTTCTTC.

V and J are TRBV9 and TRBJ2-6, with TRBD1 identical over 9 bases. This CDR3 spans 18 amino acids. Germline V lookup: CDR1 SGDLS, CDR2 YYNGEE. The junction had 11 bases not matched to a gene; V was cut back by 6 bases and J by 1 base. CDR3 DNA: TGTGCCAGCACCATGGGGGGGACAGGGTCTTCTGGGGCCAACGTCCTGACTTTC. This gives the protein CASTMGGTGSSGANVLTF.

For the CDR3, the DNA is TGTGCCAGCAGACTAGTCTACAATGAGCAGTTCTTC. Amino acid sequence: CASRLVYNEQFF. The rearrangement joins TRBV6-2 or TRBV6-3 to TRBJ2-1; D is perhaps TRBD2 (5 bases). Germline CDR1 and CDR2: MNHEY and SVGEGT. V gave up 6 bases and J gave up 3 bases, with 6 bases separating them. CDR3 length equals 12 residues.

The V call is TRBV29-1, the J call TRBJ1-1, with TRBD1 matching 9 bases. The V segment lost 1 base and the J segment 2 bases; nucleotides outside the gene matches: 11. The CDR3 sequence is 17 residues long. Germline values: CDR1 SQVTM, CDR2 ANQGSEA. This CDR3 reads CSVEGRGQGLLNTEAFF. The DNA for the CDR3 is TGCAGCGTTGAAGGCCGGGGACAGGGTCTTCTTAACACTGAAGCTTTCTTT.

The chain has TRBV5-1 and TRBJ2-1, with a tentative D call TRBD1 (6 bases). V shed 5 bases and J shed 7 bases, with 22 bases lying between them. This CDR3 has 16 amino acids. Germline V lookup: CDR1 SGHRS, CDR2 YFSETQ. CDR3 sequence reads: CASRSTYHRVDNEQFF. In DNA, the CDR3 is TGCGCCAGCAGGTCTACCTACCACAGGGTAGATAATGAGCAGTTCTTC.

There are a few counts of this clonotype. The chain combines TRBV7-9 with TRBJ2-5; TRBD1 or TRBD2 may be the D gene (7 bases each). The CDR3 runs to 15 residues. The germline V and J ends were trimmed by 1 base and 3 bases, with 12 bases remaining between them. Looked up from germline, CDR1 is SEHNR and CDR2 is FQNEAQ (reference sequence). CDR3 coding DNA: TGTGCCAGCAGCTTAGGACCAGGGGGGGAAGAGACCCAGTACTTC. It encodes CASSLGPGGEETQYF.

V and J are TRBV15 and TRBJ2-2; a possible D gene is TRBD2 (6 bases). The V gene lost 0 bases and the J gene lost 7 bases, with 9 bases spanning the gap. The CDR3 is made up of 14 amino acids. CDR1 and CDR2 from the germline V gene are LNHNV and YYDKDF (reference sequence). This chain's CDR3 is CATSRDWGGGELFF. The CDR3 region has the DNA TGTGCCACCAGCAGAGATTGGGGAGGCGGGGAGCTGTTTTTT.

This chain connects TRBV6-1 to TRBJ1-1; tentative D call: TRBD1 (6 bases). Germline CDR1 reads MNHNS; CDR2 reads SASEGT. The CDR3 runs to 13 residues. Trimming removed 5 bases from V and 4 bases from J, with 11 bases in between. DNA for the CDR3: TGTGCCAGCAGTAGTTGGGGGCTCACTGAAGCTTTCTTT. Its protein product is CASSSWGLTEAFF.